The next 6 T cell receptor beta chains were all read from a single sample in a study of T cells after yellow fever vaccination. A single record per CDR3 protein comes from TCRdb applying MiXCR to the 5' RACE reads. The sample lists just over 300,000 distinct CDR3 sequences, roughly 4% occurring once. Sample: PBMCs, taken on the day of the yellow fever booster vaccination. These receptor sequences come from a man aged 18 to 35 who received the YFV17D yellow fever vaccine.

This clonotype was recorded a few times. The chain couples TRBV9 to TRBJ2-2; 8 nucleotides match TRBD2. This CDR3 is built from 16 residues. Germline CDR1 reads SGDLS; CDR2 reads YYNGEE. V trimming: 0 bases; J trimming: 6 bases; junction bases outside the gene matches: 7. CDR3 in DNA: TGTGCCAGCAGCGTAGACGGCGGGGGGCCCCCCGGGGAGCTGTTTTTT. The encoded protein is CASSVDGGGPPGELFF. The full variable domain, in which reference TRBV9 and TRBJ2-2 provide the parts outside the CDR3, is DSGVTQTPKHLITATGQRVTLRCSPRSGDLSVYWYQQSLDQGLQFLIQYYNGEERAKGNILERFSAQQFPDLHSELNLSSLELGDSALYFCASSVDGGGPPGELFFGEGSRLTVL.

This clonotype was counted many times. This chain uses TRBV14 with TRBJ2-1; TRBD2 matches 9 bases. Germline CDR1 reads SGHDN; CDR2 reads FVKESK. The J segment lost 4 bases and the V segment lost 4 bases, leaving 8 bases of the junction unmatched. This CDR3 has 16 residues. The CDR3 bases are TGTGCCAGCAGCCTCTTCAGCGGGGGGCATTACAATGAGCAGTTCTTC. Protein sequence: CASSLFSGGHYNEQFF.

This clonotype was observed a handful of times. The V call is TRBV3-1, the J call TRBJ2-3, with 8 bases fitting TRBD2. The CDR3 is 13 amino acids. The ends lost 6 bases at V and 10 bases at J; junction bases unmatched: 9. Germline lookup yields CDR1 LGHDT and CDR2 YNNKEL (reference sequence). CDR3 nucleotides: TGTGCCAGCAGGAACAGCGGGGGCCTGGCGCAGTATTTT. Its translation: CASRNSGGLAQYF.

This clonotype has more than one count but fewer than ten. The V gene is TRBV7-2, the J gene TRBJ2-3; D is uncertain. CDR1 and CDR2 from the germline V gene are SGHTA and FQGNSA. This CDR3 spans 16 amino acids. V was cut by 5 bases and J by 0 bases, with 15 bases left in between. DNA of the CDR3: TGTGCCAGCAGCCGACCCCTCAGACTTAGCACAGATACGCAGTATTTT. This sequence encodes CASSRPLRLSTDTQYF.

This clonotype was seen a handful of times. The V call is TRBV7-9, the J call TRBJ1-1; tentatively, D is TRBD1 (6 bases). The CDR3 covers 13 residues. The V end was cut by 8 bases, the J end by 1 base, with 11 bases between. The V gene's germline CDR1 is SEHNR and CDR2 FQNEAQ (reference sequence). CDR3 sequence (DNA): TGTGCCAGCGCCGGCAGGGGGAACACTGAAGCTTTCTTT. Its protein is CASAGRGNTEAFF.

The CDR3 is CASSMVSSSNEQFF. CDR3 DNA: TGTGCCAGTAGTATGGTATCTAGTAGCAATGAGCAGTTCTTC. J is TRBJ2-1 and V is TRBV19; D not certain. CDR1 is LNHDA, CDR2 SQIVND, per germline (reference sequence). This CDR3 contains 14 residues. The V and J ends lost 3 bases and 6 bases respectively, with 12 bases between them. The whole variable domain, remainder taken from reference TRBV19 and TRBJ2-1, is DGGITQSPKYLFRKEGQNVTLSCEQNLNHDAMYWYRQDPGQGLRLIYYSQIVNDFQKGDIAEGYSVSREKKESFPLTVTSAQKNPTAFYLCASSMVSSSNEQFFGPGTRLTVL.